This T cell receptor (beta chain) is drawn from a study of cytomegalovirus exposure and HLA in healthy donors. Across the study: A subsequent analysis stated that the 120 or so validation repertoires were run on the same platform as the approximately 700 first-cohort repertoires. General study results and limits: High specificity and sensitivity for cytomegalovirus status were reported for the classifier.

As to this clone: The antigen is unknown.

It was the roughly 130-subject validation cohort, separate from the roughly 700-subject first cohort, to which the donors belonged. Trimming removed 4 bases at V and 6 bases at J, with 15 bases between. The CDR3 has 14 residues. Germline CDR1 reads MNHNS; CDR2 reads SASEGT. Measured with immunoSEQ multiplex PCR; TCRdb has only the in-frame clones, and not every one. The table records roughly 250,000 clones, around 87% of them present only once. The receptor comes from a woman aged 25 to 39 in good health and CMV-seropositive. The chain is built from TRBV6-1 and TRBJ2-5, with D unresolved. The sample consisted of PBMCs. In DNA form, the CDR3 reads TGTGCCAGCAGTGGTGAGGCGGTGAGGAAGACCCAGTACTTC. This translates into CASSGEAVRKTQYF.